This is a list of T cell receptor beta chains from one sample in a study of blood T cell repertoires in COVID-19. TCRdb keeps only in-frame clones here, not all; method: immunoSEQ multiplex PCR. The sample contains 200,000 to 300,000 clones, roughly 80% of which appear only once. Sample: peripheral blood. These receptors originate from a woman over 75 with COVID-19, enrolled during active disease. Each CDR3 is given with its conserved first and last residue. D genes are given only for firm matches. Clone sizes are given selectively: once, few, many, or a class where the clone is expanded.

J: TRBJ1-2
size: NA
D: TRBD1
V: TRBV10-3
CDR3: CAIARGTASNYGYTF
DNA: TGTGCCATCGCCCGCGGGACAGCTTCTAACTATGGCTACACCTTC

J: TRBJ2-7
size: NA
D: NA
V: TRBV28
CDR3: CASSSTKHYEQYF
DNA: TGTGCCAGCAGCTCCACTAAACACTACGAGCAGTACTTC

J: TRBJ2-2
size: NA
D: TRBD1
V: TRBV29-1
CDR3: CSAEGQGYSGELFF
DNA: TGCAGCGCCGAGGGACAGGGTTACTCCGGGGAGCTGTTTTTT

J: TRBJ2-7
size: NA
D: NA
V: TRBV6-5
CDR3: CASTTSYEQYF
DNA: TGTGCCAGCACCACATCCTACGAGCAGTACTTC

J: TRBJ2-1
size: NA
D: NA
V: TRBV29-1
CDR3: CSVEDSGKTAFRGNEQFF
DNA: TGCAGCGTTGAAGATTCGGGCAAGACCGCCTTCAGGGGCAATGAGCAGTTCTTC

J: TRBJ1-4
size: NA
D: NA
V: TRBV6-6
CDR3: CASSYQGEKLFF
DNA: TGTGCCAGCAGTTACCAGGGGGAAAAACTGTTTTTT

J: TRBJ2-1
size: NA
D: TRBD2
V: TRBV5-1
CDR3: CASSLMREGGEQFF
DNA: TGCGCCAGCAGCTTGATGAGGGAGGGCGGGGAGCAGTTCTTC

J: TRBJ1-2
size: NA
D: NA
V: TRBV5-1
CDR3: CASRPGGGTDYGYTF
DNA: TGCGCCAGCAGACCCGGCGGCGGGACGGACTATGGCTACACCTTC

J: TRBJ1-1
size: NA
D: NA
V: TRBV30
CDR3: CACAPPRLMGTEAFF
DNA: TGTGCCTGCGCCCCCCCGCGGTTAATGGGCACTGAAGCTTTCTTT

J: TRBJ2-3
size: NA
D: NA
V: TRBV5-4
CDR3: CASSPPRRSAQYF
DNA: TGTGCCAGCAGCCCCCCTCGAAGATCGGCGCAGTATTTT

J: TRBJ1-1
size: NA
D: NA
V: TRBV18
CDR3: CASSLNRPPGTEAFF
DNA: TGTGCCAGCTCCCTTAATAGACCGCCGGGCACTGAAGCTTTCTTT

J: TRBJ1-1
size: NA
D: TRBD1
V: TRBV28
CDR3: CASSGPGQKVEAFF
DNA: TGTGCCAGCAGTGGGCCGGGACAGAAGGTTGAAGCTTTCTTT

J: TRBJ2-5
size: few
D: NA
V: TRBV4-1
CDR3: CASSQEGGASRETQYF
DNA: TGCGCCAGCAGCCAAGAAGGCGGGGCCTCCAGGGAGACCCAGTACTTC

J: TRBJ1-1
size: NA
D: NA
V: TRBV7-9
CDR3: CASSLVEGRTTEAFF
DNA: TGTGCCAGCAGCTTAGTGGAGGGGAGAACAACTGAAGCTTTCTTT

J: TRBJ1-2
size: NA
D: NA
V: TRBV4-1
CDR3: CASSPRDRYGYTF
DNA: TGCGCCAGCAGTCCCCGCGATCGTTATGGCTACACCTTC

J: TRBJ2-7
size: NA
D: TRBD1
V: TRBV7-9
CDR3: CASSLMTGGDEQYF
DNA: TGTGCCAGCAGCTTGATGACAGGGGGGGACGAGCAGTACTTC

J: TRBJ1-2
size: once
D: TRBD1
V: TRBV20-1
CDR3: CSAVTGGGYTF
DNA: TGCAGTGCTGTGACAGGGGGTGGCTACACCTTC

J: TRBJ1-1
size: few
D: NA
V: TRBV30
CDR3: CAWNRGRSGTEAFF
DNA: TGTGCCTGGAACCGGGGAAGGAGTGGAACTGAAGCTTTCTTT

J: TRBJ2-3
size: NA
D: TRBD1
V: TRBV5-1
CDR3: CASSLGQSTDTQYF
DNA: TGCGCCAGCAGCCTGGGACAGAGCACAGATACGCAGTATTTT

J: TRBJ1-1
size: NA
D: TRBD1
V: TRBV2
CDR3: CASRSTGDITEAFF
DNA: TGTGCCAGCAGATCGACAGGGGATATCACTGAAGCTTTCTTT

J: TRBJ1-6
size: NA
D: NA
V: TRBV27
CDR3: CASRPRVTSYNSPLHF
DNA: TGTGCCAGCAGACCACGGGTAACGTCCTATAATTCACCCCTCCACTTT

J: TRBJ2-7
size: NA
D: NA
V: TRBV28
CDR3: CASSLARGSYEQYF
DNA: TGTGCCAGCAGTTTGGCCAGGGGATCATACGAGCAGTACTTC

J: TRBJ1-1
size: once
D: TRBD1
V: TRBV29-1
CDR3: CSAVGDRYTEAFF
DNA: TGCAGCGCAGTCGGGGACAGGTACACTGAAGCTTTCTTT

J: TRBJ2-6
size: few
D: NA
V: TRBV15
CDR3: CATSNGVPAGANVLTF
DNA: TGTGCCACCAGCAACGGGGTACCGGCTGGGGCCAACGTCCTGACTTTC

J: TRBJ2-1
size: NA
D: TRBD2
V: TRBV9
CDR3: CASSATSGSSYNEQFF
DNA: TGTGCCAGCAGCGCTACTAGCGGGTCGTCCTACAATGAGCAGTTCTTC

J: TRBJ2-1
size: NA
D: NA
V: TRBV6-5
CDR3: CASSYSFLLLEQFF
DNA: TGTGCCAGCAGTTACTCGTTCCTACTACTCGAGCAGTTCTTC

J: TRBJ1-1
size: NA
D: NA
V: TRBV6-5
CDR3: CASSFWATEAFF
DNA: TGTGCCAGCTCCTTTTGGGCGACTGAAGCTTTCTTT

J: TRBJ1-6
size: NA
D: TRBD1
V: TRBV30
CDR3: CALDRANSPLHF
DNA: TGTGCCTTGGACAGGGCGAATTCACCCCTCCACTTT